This TCR beta chain was obtained from a study of shared clonotypes between healthy human individuals. With regard to this clone: This sample includes further DNA sequences coding for the same CDR3.

The protocol was immunoSEQ multiplex PCR, while the TCRdb copy is restricted to in-frame clones and leaves out a portion. The sample carries around 600,000 clones, about 96% recorded once. CDR1 and CDR2 (germline): SGHRS, YFSETQ. The CDR3 is made up of 12 amino acids. The V end lost 0 bases, the J end lost 5 bases, and 5 bases lay between the germline ends. Sequencing was done on a sample of naive CD4+ T cells sorted from blood. Subset described: CD45RA+ positively selected. This TCR was sampled from a young woman in good health. The chain combines TRBV5-1 with TRBJ2-5, with unresolved D. The CDR3 DNA sequence: TGCGCCAGCAGCTTGGCCGGTGAGACCCAGTACTTC. This encodes CASSLAGETQYF.